This T cell receptor beta chain derives from a study of T-cell memory formation after mild COVID-19. Germline loops: CDR1 SGHDT, CDR2 YYEEEE. V shed 4 bases, J shed 4 bases, and the junction held 8 bases outside the gene matches. The CDR3 length is 15 residues. A single record per CDR3 protein comes from TCRdb applying MiXCR to the 5' RACE reads. The sample holds fewer than 400,000 distinct CDR3 sequences, 16% seen once. Study results and limitations: Among clones contracting day 15 to 85, CD4/CD8 was balanced, whereas later expanders leaned CD4+.

Regarding this clonotype: Antigen: not known.

The chain uses TRBV5-6 and TRBJ2-3; 8 bases map to TRBD1. The clonotype originates from a man younger than 35 who had mild COVID-19 (a few samples of this study predate the infection). Cell type and time point are not known. Sequencing was done on a sample of PBMCs or a T cell subset sorted from them (not recorded which). The CDR3 nucleotides read TGTGCCAGCAGCCTGCCGGACAGGGCTGCAGATACGCAGTATTTT. It encodes CASSLPDRAADTQYF.